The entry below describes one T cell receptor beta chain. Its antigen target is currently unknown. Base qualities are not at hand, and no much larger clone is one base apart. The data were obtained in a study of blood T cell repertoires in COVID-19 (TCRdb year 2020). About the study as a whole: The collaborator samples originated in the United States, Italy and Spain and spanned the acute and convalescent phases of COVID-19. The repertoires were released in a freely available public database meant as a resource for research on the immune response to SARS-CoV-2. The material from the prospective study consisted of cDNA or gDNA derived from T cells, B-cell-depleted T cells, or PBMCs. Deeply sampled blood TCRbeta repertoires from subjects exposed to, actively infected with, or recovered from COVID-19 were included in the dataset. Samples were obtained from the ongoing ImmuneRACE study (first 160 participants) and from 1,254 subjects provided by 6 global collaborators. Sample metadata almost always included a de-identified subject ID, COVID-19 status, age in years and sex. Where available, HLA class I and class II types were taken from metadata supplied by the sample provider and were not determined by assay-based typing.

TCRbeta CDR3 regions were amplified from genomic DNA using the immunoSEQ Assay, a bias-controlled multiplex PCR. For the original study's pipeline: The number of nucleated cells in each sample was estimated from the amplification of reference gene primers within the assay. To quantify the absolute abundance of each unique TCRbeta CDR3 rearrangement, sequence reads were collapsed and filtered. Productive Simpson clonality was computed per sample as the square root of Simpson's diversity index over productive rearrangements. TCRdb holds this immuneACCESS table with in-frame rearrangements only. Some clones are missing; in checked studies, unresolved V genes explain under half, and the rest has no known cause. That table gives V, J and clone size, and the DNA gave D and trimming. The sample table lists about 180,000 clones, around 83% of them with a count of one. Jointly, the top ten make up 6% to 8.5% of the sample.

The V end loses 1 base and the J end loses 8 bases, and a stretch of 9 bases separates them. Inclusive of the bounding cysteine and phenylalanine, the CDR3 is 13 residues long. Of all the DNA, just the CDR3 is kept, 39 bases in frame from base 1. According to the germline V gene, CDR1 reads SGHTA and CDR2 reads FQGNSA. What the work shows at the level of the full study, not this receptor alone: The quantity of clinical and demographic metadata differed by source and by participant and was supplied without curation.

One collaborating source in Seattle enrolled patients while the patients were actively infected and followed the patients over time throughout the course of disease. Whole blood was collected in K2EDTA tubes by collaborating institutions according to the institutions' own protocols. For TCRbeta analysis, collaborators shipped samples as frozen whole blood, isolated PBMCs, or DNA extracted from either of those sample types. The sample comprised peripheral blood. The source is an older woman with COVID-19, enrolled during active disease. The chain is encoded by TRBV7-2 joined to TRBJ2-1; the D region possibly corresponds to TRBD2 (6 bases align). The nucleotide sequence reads TGTGCCAGCAGCTTAGGACCGGGGGATGAGCAGTTCTTC. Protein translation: CASSLGPGDEQFF.